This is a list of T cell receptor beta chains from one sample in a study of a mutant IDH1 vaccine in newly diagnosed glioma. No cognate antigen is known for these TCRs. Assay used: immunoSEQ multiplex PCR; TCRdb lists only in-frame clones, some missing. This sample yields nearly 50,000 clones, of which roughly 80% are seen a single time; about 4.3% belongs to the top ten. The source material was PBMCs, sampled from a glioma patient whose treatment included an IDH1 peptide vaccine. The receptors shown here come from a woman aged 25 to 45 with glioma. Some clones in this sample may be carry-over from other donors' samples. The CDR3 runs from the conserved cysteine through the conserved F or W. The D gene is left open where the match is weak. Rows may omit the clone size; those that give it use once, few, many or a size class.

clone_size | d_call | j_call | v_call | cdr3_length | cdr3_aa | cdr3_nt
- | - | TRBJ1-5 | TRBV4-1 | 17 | CASSQDPDRDSNQPQHF | TGCGCCAGCAGCCAAGATCCGGACAGAGATAGCAATCAGCCCCAGCATTTT
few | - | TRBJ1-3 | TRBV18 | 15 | CASSPNARRGNTIYF | TGTGCCAGCTCACCAAACGCCAGGCGAGGGAACACCATATATTTT
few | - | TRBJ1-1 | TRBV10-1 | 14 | CASSDNQGFTEAFF | TGCGCCAGCAGTGACAACCAGGGGTTCACTGAAGCTTTCTTT
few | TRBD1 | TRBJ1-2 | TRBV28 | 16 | CASTDRGDRVNYGYTF | TGTGCCAGCACCGACAGGGGGGACAGGGTTAACTATGGCTACACCTTC
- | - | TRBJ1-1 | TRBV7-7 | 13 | CASSLQLNTEAFF | TGTGCTAGCAGCTTGCAGTTGAACACTGAAGCTTTCTTT
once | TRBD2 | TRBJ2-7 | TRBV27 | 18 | CASSLLGGRLMSSYEQYF | TGTGCCAGCAGTTTATTGGGAGGGCGACTTATGAGCTCCTACGAGCAGTACTTC
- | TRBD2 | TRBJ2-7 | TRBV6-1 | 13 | CASNSGSSYEQYF | TGTGCCAGCAACAGCGGGAGCTCCTACGAGCAGTACTTC
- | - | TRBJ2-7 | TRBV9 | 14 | CASSVGDTAYEQYF | TGTGCCAGCAGCGTAGGTGACACAGCCTACGAGCAGTACTTC
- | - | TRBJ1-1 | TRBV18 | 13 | CASSPVTTGMAFF | TGTGCCAGCTCACCCGTTACGACAGGTATGGCTTTCTTT
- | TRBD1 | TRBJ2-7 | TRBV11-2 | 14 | CASSPGQGPREQYF | TGTGCCAGCAGCCCCGGACAGGGGCCCCGCGAGCAGTACTTC
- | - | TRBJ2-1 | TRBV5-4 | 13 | CASNSWGADEQFF | TGTGCCAGCAACTCTTGGGGGGCGGATGAGCAGTTCTTC
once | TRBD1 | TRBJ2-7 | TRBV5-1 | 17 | CASSITGTVTRSYEQYF | TGCGCCAGCAGCATCACCGGGACAGTAACGCGCTCCTACGAGCAGTACTTC
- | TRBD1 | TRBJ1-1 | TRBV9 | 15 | CASSVEGQGFTEAFF | TGTGCCAGCAGCGTAGAAGGACAGGGATTCACTGAAGCTTTCTTT
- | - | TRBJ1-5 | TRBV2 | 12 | CASSEGYQPQHF | TGTGCCAGCAGTGAGGGCTATCAGCCCCAGCATTTT
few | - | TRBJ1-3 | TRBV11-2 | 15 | CASSLDWGAGNTIYF | TGTGCCAGCAGCTTAGATTGGGGAGCTGGAAACACCATATATTTT
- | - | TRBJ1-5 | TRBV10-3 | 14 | CAITDTQGKQPQHF | TGTGCCATTACCGATACACAGGGAAAGCAGCCCCAGCATTTT
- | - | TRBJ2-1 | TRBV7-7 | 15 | CASSSRSGPYNEQFF | TGTGCTAGCAGCTCAAGGTCTGGGCCCTACAATGAGCAGTTCTTC
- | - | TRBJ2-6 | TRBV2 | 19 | CARNDPVKVSISGANVLTF | TGTGCCAGAAACGACCCGGTTAAGGTCTCCATCTCTGGGGCCAACGTCCTGACTTTC
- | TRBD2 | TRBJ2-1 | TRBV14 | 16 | CASSPGLAGGYNEQFF | TGTGCCAGCAGCCCGGGACTAGCGGGAGGATACAATGAGCAGTTCTTC
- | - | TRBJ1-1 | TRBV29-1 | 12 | CSVEAVYTEAFF | TGCAGCGTTGAAGCAGTTTACACTGAAGCTTTCTTT
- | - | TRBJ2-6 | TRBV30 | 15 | CAWSTGTGGANVLTF | TGTGCCTGGAGTACGGGGACTGGGGGGGCCAACGTCCTGACTTTC
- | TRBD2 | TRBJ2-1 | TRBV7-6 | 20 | CASSSPRVTSGRRGHNEQFF | TGTGCCAGCAGCTCTCCGAGGGTGACTAGCGGGAGAAGGGGACACAATGAGCAGTTCTTC
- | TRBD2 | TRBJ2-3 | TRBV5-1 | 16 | CASSLDLAGTTDTQYF | TGCGCCAGCAGCTTGGACCTAGCGGGAACCACAGATACGCAGTATTTT
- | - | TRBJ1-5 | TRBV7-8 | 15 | CASPLGNRSNQPQHF | TGTGCCTCCCCTCTGGGGAACCGGAGCAATCAGCCCCAGCATTTT
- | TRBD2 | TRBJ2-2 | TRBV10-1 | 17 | CASSELAGRRNTGELFF | TGCGCCAGCAGTGAACTAGCGGGTCGCAGGAACACCGGGGAGCTGTTTTTT
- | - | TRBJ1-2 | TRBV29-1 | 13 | CSVADRLNYGYTF | TGCAGCGTCGCCGACAGGCTTAACTATGGCTACACCTTC
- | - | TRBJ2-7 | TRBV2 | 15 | CASSEWGRPEGEQYF | TGTGCCAGCAGTGAATGGGGGAGGCCAGAGGGGGAGCAGTACTTC
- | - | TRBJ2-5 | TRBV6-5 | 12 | CASGNTQETQYF | TGTGCCAGCGGAAACACTCAAGAGACCCAGTACTTC
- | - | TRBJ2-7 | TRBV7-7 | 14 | CASSLGLGSYEQYF | TGTGCTAGCAGCTTAGGCCTAGGCTCCTACGAGCAGTACTTC
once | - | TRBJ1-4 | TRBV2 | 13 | CASSDVPGEKLFF | TGTGCCAGCAGTGACGTACCGGGAGAAAAACTGTTTTTT
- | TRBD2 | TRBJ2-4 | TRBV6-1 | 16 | CASSDVAGVAKNIQYF | TGTGCCAGCAGTGATGTAGCGGGAGTGGCCAAAAACATTCAGTACTTC
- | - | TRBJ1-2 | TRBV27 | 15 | CASSFGRGFPRGYTF | TGTGCCAGCAGTTTTGGACGGGGATTCCCTCGTGGCTACACCTTC
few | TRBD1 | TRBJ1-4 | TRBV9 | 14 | CASGGQATNEKLFF | TGTGCCAGCGGAGGACAGGCAACTAATGAAAAACTGTTTTTT
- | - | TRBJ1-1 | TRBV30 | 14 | CAWSGGGMGTEAFF | TGTGCCTGGAGTGGGGGGGGGATGGGCACTGAAGCTTTCTTT
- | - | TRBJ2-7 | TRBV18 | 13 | CASSPRSTYEQYF | TGTGCCAGCTCACCACGGTCTACTTACGAGCAGTACTTC
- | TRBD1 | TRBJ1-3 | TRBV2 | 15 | CASKAGTGASHTIYF | TGTGCCAGCAAAGCCGGGACAGGGGCGAGTCACACCATATATTTT